The clone carrying this T cell receptor (beta chain) occurred once. The data were taken from a study of blood T cell repertoires in COVID-19. Turning to the study itself: COVID-19 samples, acute and convalescent, were from the United States, Italy and Spain. T cells, B-cell-depleted T cells, or PBMCs provided the cDNA or gDNA that served as material.

Seattle's cohort entered during active infection and was followed longitudinally. Germline CDR1 is SQVTM and CDR2 is ANQGSEA. The V gene end was trimmed by 7 bases and the J gene end by 7 bases; junction bases not matched to a gene: 8. The CDR3 extends over 13 amino acids. In the original workflow: Using reference gene primer amplification, nucleated cell counts were estimated. Using immunoSEQ multiplex PCR, the repertoire was profiled, and TCRdb retains in-frame clones only, with some absent. For V, J and clone size, that table is used; D and trimming come from the DNA. Found here are hundreds of thousands of clones, about 90% of them singletons; the top ten hold 6% to 8%.

The sample was peripheral blood. This clonotype was sampled from a woman aged 70-85 years with COVID-19, enrolled during active disease. The V call is TRBV29-1, the J call TRBJ1-1; 11 bases map to TRBD1. The CDR3 spells CSAGQGAMDEAFF. Written as DNA, the CDR3 is TGCAGCGCCGGACAGGGGGCGATGGATGAAGCTTTCTTT.